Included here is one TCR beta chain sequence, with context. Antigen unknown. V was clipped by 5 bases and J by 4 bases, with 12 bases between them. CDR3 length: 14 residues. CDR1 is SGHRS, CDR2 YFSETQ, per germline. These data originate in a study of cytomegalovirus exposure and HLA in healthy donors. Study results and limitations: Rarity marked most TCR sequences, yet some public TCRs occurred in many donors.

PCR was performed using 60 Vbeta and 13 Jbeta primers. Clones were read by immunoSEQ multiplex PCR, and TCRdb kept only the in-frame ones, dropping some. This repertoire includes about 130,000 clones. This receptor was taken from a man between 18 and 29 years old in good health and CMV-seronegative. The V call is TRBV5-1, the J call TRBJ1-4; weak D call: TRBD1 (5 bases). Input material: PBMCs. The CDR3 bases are TGCGCCAGCAGTCAGGGCGATTATAATGAAAAACTGTTTTTT. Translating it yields CASSQGDYNEKLFF.